Listed here are 19 T cell receptor beta chains from one sample, sequenced in a study of cytomegalovirus exposure and HLA in healthy donors. The PCR employed 60 Vbeta primers together with 13 Jbeta primers. Generated by immunoSEQ multiplex PCR, the TCRdb table keeps only in-frame clones and is missing some. Among fewer than 150,000 clones listed, 74% were seen once. The specimen sequenced was PBMCs. The source of these receptors is a middle-aged woman in good health and CMV-seropositive.

The V call is TRBV18, the J call TRBJ2-2, with 12 positions matching TRBD2. V gave up 2 bases and J gave up 5 bases; unmatched junction bases: 3. CDR1 and CDR2 (germline): KGHSH, LQKENI. There are 16 residues in the CDR3. DNA of the CDR3: TGTGCCAGCTCACCAAAGACTAGCGGGAGTACCGGGGAGCTGTTTTTT. Amino acid sequence: CASSPKTSGSTGELFF.

The J gene is TRBJ1-5, the V gene TRBV30; D is perhaps TRBD1 (5 bases). Trimming left V 0 bases short and J 9 bases short, with 12 bases between. The length of the CDR3 is 13 residues. Germline lookup yields CDR1 GTSNPN and CDR2 SVGIG (reference sequence). The CDR3 is CAWSVGGWSPQHF. CDR3 sequence (DNA): TGTGCCTGGAGTGTGGGGGGTTGGTCGCCCCAGCATTTT.

This chain links TRBV7-2 with TRBJ2-4, with 7 bases fitting TRBD1. J gave up 3 bases and V 2 bases, and 10 bases lay outside the gene matches. This CDR3 is 17 amino acids long. Germline CDR1 is SGHTA and CDR2 is FQGNSA. DNA for the CDR3: TGTGCCAGCAGCTTACTGCCCGGACAGGCGGACAAAAACATTCAGTACTTC. Translation gives CASSLLPGQADKNIQYF.

The chain has TRBV16 and TRBJ1-2, with D tentatively TRBD1 (5 bases). Germline V gives CDR1 KGHSY, CDR2 FQNENV. The CDR3 sequence is 12 residues long. With 5 bases removed from V and 6 bases from J, the gap between germline ends came to 10 bases. The chain's CDR3 is CASSNTGDGYTF. As DNA, the CDR3 is TGTGCCAGCAGCAATACAGGCGATGGCTACACCTTC.

V gene TRBV10-3 combines with J gene TRBJ2-1; TRBD1 agrees at 7 bases. With V trimmed by 3 bases and J by 10 bases, 12 bases remained unmatched. The CDR3 consists of 15 residues. Per germline, CDR1 ENHRY and CDR2 SYGVKD. CDR3 region: CAISDGRLGGNEQFF. DNA of the CDR3: TGTGCCATCAGTGACGGGCGTCTAGGGGGCAACGAGCAGTTCTTC.

The chain carries TRBV19 and TRBJ1-2; weak D call: TRBD1 (5 bases). CDR1 and CDR2 from the germline V gene are LNHDA and SQIVND (reference sequence). This CDR3 spans 12 amino acids. The germline V and J ends were trimmed by 1 base and 7 bases, with 7 bases remaining between them. CDR3 sequence (DNA): TGTGCCAGTAGTATAGCAGGGATTGGCTACACCTTC. This codes for CASSIAGIGYTF.

V and J are TRBV29-1 and TRBJ1-2, with a tentative D call TRBD1 (5 bases). There are 17 residues in the CDR3. Germline V gene data show CDR1 as SQVTM and CDR2 as ANQGSEA. Trimming left V 0 bases short and J 0 bases short, with 17 bases between. The CDR3 sequence: CSVEDREGTLSNYGYTF. CDR3 sequence (DNA): TGCAGCGTTGAAGATCGGGAGGGGACCCTTTCTAACTATGGCTACACCTTC.

The chain is built from TRBV6-5 and TRBJ2-2; 7 bases agree with TRBD1. The CDR3 is 15 amino acids. CDR1 MNHEY and CDR2 SVGAGI come from the germline V gene. After removal of 6 bases from V and 6 bases from J, the junction contained 10 bases not matched to a gene. Written as DNA, the CDR3 is TGTGCCAGCAGGGGCAGGGGGTTAAAATCCGGGGAGCTGTTTTTT. As protein: CASRGRGLKSGELFF.

The V and J genes are TRBV4-2 and TRBJ2-1; D is unresolved. Per germline, CDR1 LGHNA and CDR2 YNFKEQ. V shed 3 bases and J shed 10 bases, with 10 bases lying between them. CDR3 length: 12 residues. The CDR3 loop reads CASSHEFYEQFF. The DNA for the CDR3 is TGTGCCAGCAGCCATGAGTTTTACGAGCAGTTCTTC.

This rearrangement joins TRBV7-2 to TRBJ2-2, with D perhaps TRBD1 (6 bases). Trimming stripped 5 bases from V and 8 bases from J, with 12 bases between. The CDR3 is 13 amino acids. Germline V gene data show CDR1 as SGHTA and CDR2 as FQGNSA. The CDR3 spells CASSQQGLGELFF. The CDR3 DNA reads as TGTGCCAGCAGCCAACAGGGTTTAGGGGAGCTGTTTTTT.

The chain couples TRBV5-1 to TRBJ2-5, with TRBD1 matching 7 bases. The trim removed 4 bases at V and 5 bases at J, leaving 8 bases unmatched. CDR3 length: 14 amino acids. Germline V gene data show CDR1 as SGHRS and CDR2 as YFSETQ. CDR3 amino acids: CASSPGTVGETQYF. The CDR3 DNA reads as TGCGCCAGCAGCCCAGGGACAGTAGGGGAGACCCAGTACTTC.

V gene TRBV5-1 combines with J gene TRBJ1-2; 10 nucleotides match TRBD1. The CDR3 length is 15 residues. Per the germline V gene, CDR1 is SGHRS and CDR2 is YFSETQ. Germline trimming cut 0 bases from V and 7 bases from J; bases unmatched to any gene: 6. DNA for the CDR3: TGCGCCAGCAGCTTGGGAGACAGGGGGCACTTTGGCTACACCTTC. Amino acids: CASSLGDRGHFGYTF.

This clone has only a few counts. The rearrangement joins TRBV28 to TRBJ2-7; 11 bases are a match to TRBD2. CDR1 is MDHEN and CDR2 is SYDVKM in the germline V gene. This CDR3 region has 16 residues. Trimming removed 3 bases from V and 5 bases from J; junction bases left unmatched: 9. In DNA, the CDR3 is TGTGCCAGCAGTTTGTTTACTAGCGGGAGTTCCAACGAGCAGTACTTC. Protein sequence: CASSLFTSGSSNEQYF. Looking up the rest from reference TRBV28 and TRBJ2-7 gives the full variable domain: DVKVTQSSRYLVKRTGEKVFLECVQDMDHENMFWYRQDPGLGLRLIYFSYDVKMKEKGDIPEGYSVSREKKERFSLILESASTNQTSMYLCASSLFTSGSSNEQYFGPGTRLTVT.

This chain's CDR3 is CAWGQGGGYNEQFF. The CDR3 DNA sequence: TGTGCCTGGGGTCAGGGGGGCGGCTACAATGAGCAGTTCTTC. The genes are TRBV30 and TRBJ2-1, with D tentatively TRBD1 (7 bases). The CDR3 extends over 14 amino acids. Germline lookup yields CDR1 GTSNPN and CDR2 SVGIG (reference sequence). Trimming took off 5 bases at V and 3 bases at J, with 14 bases between the two ends.

The chain joins TRBV18 to TRBJ1-1, with 8 bases identical to TRBD1. The V segment lost 5 bases and the J segment 1 base; nucleotides outside the gene matches: 6. The CDR3 contains 15 residues. Germline lookup yields CDR1 KGHSH and CDR2 LQKENI. The CDR3 DNA reads as TGTGCCAGCTCAGTCGGACAGGGATGGAACACTGAAGCTTTCTTT. Protein sequence: CASSVGQGWNTEAFF.

The V gene is TRBV6-1, the J gene TRBJ1-1; D uncertain. The CDR3 extends over 13 amino acids. The germline gives CDR1 MNHNS, CDR2 SASEGT. V gave up 3 bases and J gave up 1 base, with 6 bases separating them. Here the CDR3 DNA reads TGTGCCAGCAGTGAGAGGTGGAACACTGAAGCTTTCTTT. Protein: CASSERWNTEAFF.

This sequence joins TRBV2 and TRBJ2-4; weak D call: TRBD2 (7 bases). The CDR3 covers 17 residues. Germline assignment: CDR1 SNHLY and CDR2 FYNNEI. V lost 5 bases to trimming and J lost 6 bases, with 23 bases between them. The CDR3 sequence is CASSWGGAGIPLNIQYF. CDR3 DNA: TGTGCCAGCAGTTGGGGGGGGGCAGGGATCCCCTTAAACATTCAGTACTTC.

The V and J genes are TRBV5-1 and TRBJ1-1; TRBD1 is a possible D gene (6 bases). V was shortened by 4 bases and J by 3 bases, with 16 bases between the two germline ends. CDR1 is SGHRS, CDR2 YFSETQ, per germline. CDR3 length equals 15 residues. The CDR3 loop reads CASSPLGGGHTEAFF. CDR3 coding DNA: TGCGCCAGCAGCCCCCTTGGGGGGGGCCACACTGAAGCTTTCTTT.

The V and J genes are TRBV10-3 and TRBJ2-5; the match to TRBD2 covers 13 bases. Germline CDR1 ENHRY, CDR2 SYGVKD. V lost 1 base to trimming and J lost 4 bases; unmatched junction nucleotides: 12. This CDR3 comprises 19 residues. The CDR3 nucleotides are TGTGCCATCAGTGAGTTCGTACTAGCGGGGGGGCCCGGGGGAGAGACCCAGTACTTC. Amino acids: CAISEFVLAGGPGGETQYF.